The 19 T cell receptor beta chains listed next were all sequenced from one sample in a study of cytomegalovirus exposure and HLA in healthy donors. A multiplex PCR was run with 60 Vbeta primers and 13 Jbeta primers. Clones were sequenced by immunoSEQ multiplex PCR, and TCRdb holds only the in-frame ones, with some missing. The profile shows fewer than 130,000 clones, about 80% of them singletons. Source material: PBMCs. Source of these receptors: a young man in good health and CMV-seropositive.

The genes are TRBV7-9 and TRBJ1-4, with 10 bases lining up with TRBD1. Germline V gene sequence: CDR1 SEHNR, CDR2 FQNEAQ (reference sequence). Unmatched junction bases numbered 13, after V lost 5 bases and J lost 4 bases. There are 18 residues in the CDR3. The CDR3 DNA reads TGTGCCAGCAGCCCTAGTCCCGGGACAGGGGCCCATAATGAAAAACTGTTTTTT. Its protein is CASSPSPGTGAHNEKLFF.

This clone was observed once. The rearrangement links TRBV4-3 to TRBJ2-7; no clear D. CDR3 length: 18 amino acids. The V and J ends lost 3 bases and 4 bases respectively, with 25 bases between them. The V gene's germline CDR1 is LGHNA and CDR2 YSLEER. Here the CDR3 reads CASSQSARGPGYGYEQYF. DNA of the CDR3: TGCGCCAGCAGCCAGTCGGCCAGAGGCCCCGGGTATGGTTACGAGCAGTACTTC.

V usage is TRBV10-2 and J usage is TRBJ2-1; 13 positions match TRBD2. Trimming at V came to 7 bases and at J to 5 bases, leaving 8 bases not matched to a gene. The CDR3 extends over 16 amino acids. Germline CDR1 WSHSY, CDR2 SAAADI. CDR3 sequence: CASTVTSGGADNEQFF. The CDR3, as DNA: TGCGCCAGCACCGTCACTAGCGGGGGGGCAGACAATGAGCAGTTCTTC.

This clone was seen a handful of times. The CDR3 spells CASSTGTGNTGELFF. CDR3 DNA sequence: TGTGCCAGCAGTACTGGGACAGGGAACACCGGGGAGCTGTTTTTT. V gene TRBV27 combines with J gene TRBJ2-2, with TRBD1 identical over 8 bases. CDR3 length: 15 residues. In germline, CDR1 is MNHEY, CDR2 SMNVEV (reference sequence). V shed 5 bases and J 1 base; nucleotides not matched to a gene: 3.

The chain is built from TRBV5-1 and TRBJ1-2; 11 positions agree with TRBD1. Germline assignment: CDR1 SGHRS and CDR2 YFSETQ. With V trimmed by 1 base and J by 7 bases, 6 bases remained unmatched. This CDR3 has 15 residues. The CDR3 bases are TGCGCCAGCAGCTTGCACGGACAGGGGGCCGCTGGCTACACCTTC. Encoded protein: CASSLHGQGAAGYTF.

The chain links TRBV6-5 to TRBJ2-5; D is uncertain. There are 13 residues in the CDR3. Trimming left V 2 bases short and J 2 bases short, with 6 bases between. Germline assignment: CDR1 MNHEY and CDR2 SVGAGI. The CDR3 DNA is TGTGCCAGCAGTTACGGTAGTCAAGAGACCCAGTACTTC. Translation: CASSYGSQETQYF.

The chain links TRBV28 to TRBJ1-4, with D maybe TRBD1 (5 bases). CDR3 size: 15 residues. V lost 6 bases and J 8 bases, leaving 19 bases between the germline ends. Germline assignment: CDR1 MDHEN and CDR2 SYDVKM. CDR3 sequence (DNA): TGTGCCAGCAGAAACAATCGCGGGGGTGGAGAAAAACTGTTTTTT. Amino acids: CASRNNRGGGEKLFF.

This clone was observed a handful of times. V gene TRBV11-3 combines with J gene TRBJ2-7, with D possibly being TRBD1 (5 bases). The V end was cut by 1 base, the J end by 5 bases, with 12 bases between. Germline V gene sequence: CDR1 SGHNT, CDR2 YENEEA. CDR3 size: 14 residues. The CDR3 DNA reads TGTGCCAGCAGCTTAGGGGCAGGGATCGACGAGCAGTACTTC. Its translation is CASSLGAGIDEQYF.

In this sample, this clone turned up a few times. This chain uses TRBV28 with TRBJ2-7; 7 bases line up with TRBD1. V lost 4 bases, J lost 3 bases, and 3 bases stayed unmatched. CDR1 and CDR2 from the germline V gene are MDHEN and SYDVKM. The CDR3 spans 13 residues. In DNA, the CDR3 is TGTGCCAGCAGTTACGGACAGGACTACGAGCAGTACTTC. Translation gives CASSYGQDYEQYF.

The chain recombines TRBV27 with TRBJ2-7, with TRBD2 identical over 9 bases. V shed 2 bases, J shed 0 bases, and the junction held 2 bases outside the gene matches. Germline CDR1 and CDR2: MNHEY and SMNVEV (reference sequence). The CDR3 covers 15 residues. In DNA form, the CDR3 reads TGTGCCAGCAGTTTAAGCGGGGGGTCCTCCTACGAGCAGTACTTC. Translating it yields CASSLSGGSSYEQYF.

The J gene is TRBJ2-7, the V gene TRBV28, with 9 bases identical to TRBD2. The CDR3 length is 19 residues. V was pared by 5 bases and J by 6 bases, with 23 bases of the junction left unmatched. Looked up from germline, CDR1 is MDHEN and CDR2 is SYDVKM. The CDR3 DNA is TGTGCCAGCAGTCCCAATCTTACTAAGCGGGGGGCCTCCTTTGGCGAGCAGTACTTC. It yields the protein CASSPNLTKRGASFGEQYF.

This chain uses TRBV6-4 with TRBJ2-1; 9 nucleotides line up with TRBD2. The CDR3 has 16 residues. Germline CDR1 and CDR2: MRHNA and SNTAGT. Trimming at V came to 5 bases and at J to 0 bases, leaving 5 bases not matched to a gene. CDR3 loop: CASSILAGRSYNEQFF. The CDR3 coding sequence is TGTGCCAGCAGTATCCTAGCGGGGCGCTCCTACAATGAGCAGTTCTTC.

The rearrangement links TRBV18 to TRBJ2-5; 11 bases agree with TRBD2. Losses at the gene ends were 8 bases for V and 1 base for J; bases not matched to a gene: 6. CDR1 is KGHSH, CDR2 LQKENI, per germline. The CDR3 is 15 amino acids. The CDR3 protein is CASPGLAATQETQYF. In DNA, the CDR3 is TGTGCCAGCCCGGGACTAGCGGCGACCCAAGAGACCCAGTACTTC.

This clone has a handful of counts. V gene TRBV7-2 combines with J gene TRBJ2-1; a weak D match, TRBD1 (5 bases). Germline V gene data show CDR1 as SGHTA and CDR2 as FQGNSA. The CDR3 contains 13 residues. V was pared by 5 bases and J by 7 bases, with 12 bases between. CDR3: CASSRTSGNEQFF. The CDR3 bases are TGTGCCAGCAGCCGCACCTCAGGGAATGAGCAGTTCTTC.

The chain is built from TRBV5-1 and TRBJ2-5; possible D gene TRBD2, 6 bases. Trimming removed 0 bases from V and 4 bases from J, with 13 bases in between. The CDR3 contains 15 residues. Germline V CDR1 and CDR2: SGHRS, YFSETQ. The CDR3 DNA is TGCGCCAGCAGCTTGGAGGGCGGGATGAGAGAGACCCAGTACTTC. This encodes CASSLEGGMRETQYF.

V is TRBV5-4 and J is TRBJ2-2, with a weak D call TRBD1 (5 bases). The CDR3 has 16 amino acids. Germline CDR1 is SGHNT and CDR2 is YYREEE (reference sequence). Trimming removed 1 base from V and 4 bases from J, with 14 bases in between. The CDR3 region has the DNA TGTGCCAGCAGCTTGAAAGCAGGGCACTTCACCGGGGAGCTGTTTTTT. Protein sequence: CASSLKAGHFTGELFF.

This clone was seen a handful of times. The chain carries TRBV7-2 and TRBJ1-5; no definite D call. CDR1 and CDR2 (germline): SGHTA, FQGNSA. V was shortened by 2 bases and J by 9 bases, with 8 bases between the two germline ends. The CDR3 covers 12 residues. CDR3 DNA sequence: TGTGCCAGCAGCTTATCCTTTTGGCCCCAGCATTTT. Its translation is CASSLSFWPQHF.

The V call is TRBV15, the J call TRBJ2-3, with D possibly matching TRBD1 (6 bases). V gave up 0 bases and J gave up 3 bases, with 13 bases separating them. The germline gives CDR1 LNHNV, CDR2 YYDKDF (reference sequence). This CDR3 spans 16 amino acids. This CDR3 is CATSRDPGQGTDTQYF. The CDR3 DNA is TGTGCCACCAGCAGAGATCCCGGGCAGGGGACAGATACGCAGTATTTT.

The chain has TRBV5-4 and TRBJ1-2; no reliable D call. With 0 bases removed from V and 2 bases from J, the gap between germline ends came to 5 bases. This CDR3 has 13 residues. CDR1 SGHNT and CDR2 YYREEE come from the germline V gene (reference sequence). As DNA, the CDR3 is TGTGCCAGCAGCTTGGGCGGGAACTATGGCTACACCTTC. Amino acid sequence: CASSLGGNYGYTF.